A selection of T cell receptor beta chains follows, all from one sample in a study of blood T cell repertoires in COVID-19. Some clones are missing from TCRdb's copy, which holds only in-frame ones; the method was immunoSEQ multiplex PCR. Of tens of thousands of clones in the sample, roughly 80% are singletons; the top ten hold more than 9%. Input material: peripheral blood. Source of these receptors: a human donor in a cohort sampled during active COVID-19. Each CDR3 is given with its conserved first and last residue. Each record gives: D gene, J gene, clone size, V gene, CDR3 protein, CDR3 DNA. D genes are given only for firm matches. The listing skips clone size in some rows; elsewhere it reads once, few, many or a size class.

d_gene: -; j_gene: TRBJ1-1; abundance: -; v_gene: TRBV3-1/TRBV3-2; CDR3aa: CASSQRGMNTEAFF; CDR3nt: TGTGCCAGCAGCCAACGGGGGATGAACACTGAAGCTTTCTTT
d_gene: -; j_gene: TRBJ2-4; abundance: -; v_gene: TRBV6-6; CDR3aa: CASSYASENIQYF; CDR3nt: TGTGCCAGCAGTTATGCCAGTGAAAACATTCAGTACTTC
d_gene: TRBD1; j_gene: TRBJ1-1; abundance: -; v_gene: TRBV7-2; CDR3aa: CASSVYRGGTEAFF; CDR3nt: TGTGCCAGCAGCGTCTACAGGGGGGGCACTGAAGCTTTCTTT
d_gene: -; j_gene: TRBJ2-5; abundance: -; v_gene: TRBV7-2; CDR3aa: CASSSLTGFQETQYF; CDR3nt: TGTGCCAGCAGCTCCCTGACAGGATTCCAAGAGACCCAGTACTTC
d_gene: TRBD1; j_gene: TRBJ1-4; abundance: -; v_gene: TRBV6-6; CDR3aa: CASSPPPGQSNEKLFF; CDR3nt: TGTGCCAGCAGCCCTCCCCCGGGACAGTCGAACGAAAAACTGTTTTTT
d_gene: -; j_gene: TRBJ1-1; abundance: -; v_gene: TRBV4-3; CDR3aa: CASSQDAGGDTEAFF; CDR3nt: TGCGCCAGCAGCCAAGATGCCGGGGGGGACACTGAAGCTTTCTTT
d_gene: TRBD1; j_gene: TRBJ1-3; abundance: -; v_gene: TRBV5-1; CDR3aa: CASSLNPGQGSGNTIYF; CDR3nt: TGCGCCAGCAGCTTAAATCCGGGACAGGGGTCTGGAAACACCATATATTTT
d_gene: TRBD2; j_gene: TRBJ2-2; abundance: -; v_gene: TRBV24-1; CDR3aa: CATIPGLAGGQRTGELFF; CDR3nt: TGTGCCACCATCCCGGGACTAGCGGGGGGCCAGAGGACCGGGGAGCTGTTTTTT
d_gene: -; j_gene: TRBJ1-1; abundance: once; v_gene: TRBV6-4; CDR3aa: CASSAGPGNTKAFF; CDR3nt: TGTGCCAGCAGTGCAGGACCGGGGAACACTAAAGCTTTCTTT
d_gene: TRBD1; j_gene: TRBJ2-7; abundance: few; v_gene: TRBV12-3/TRBV12-4; CDR3aa: CASGGQRYYEQYF; CDR3nt: TGTGCCAGCGGGGGACAGAGATACTACGAGCAGTACTTC
d_gene: TRBD1; j_gene: TRBJ2-2; abundance: -; v_gene: TRBV5-1; CDR3aa: CASSPGTGKFLGELFF; CDR3nt: TGCGCCAGCAGCCCCGGGACAGGGAAATTCCTCGGGGAGCTGTTTTTT
d_gene: -; j_gene: TRBJ1-1; abundance: -; v_gene: TRBV5-4; CDR3aa: CASSLVTGTKAFF; CDR3nt: TGTGCCAGCAGCTTGGTAACAGGGACCAAAGCTTTCTTT
d_gene: TRBD1; j_gene: TRBJ2-5; abundance: -; v_gene: TRBV28; CDR3aa: CASSLPGQRQETQYF; CDR3nt: TGTGCCAGCAGTTTACCGGGACAGAGACAAGAGACCCAGTACTTC
d_gene: TRBD1; j_gene: TRBJ2-1; abundance: -; v_gene: TRBV9; CDR3aa: CASSVEPGGYEQFF; CDR3nt: TGTGCCAGCAGCGTAGAACCAGGGGGTTATGAGCAGTTCTTC
d_gene: TRBD2; j_gene: TRBJ2-5; abundance: -; v_gene: TRBV6-1; CDR3aa: CASSELAGGLSGTQYF; CDR3nt: TGTGCCAGCAGTGAATTAGCGGGGGGGCTGAGTGGGACCCAGTACTTC
d_gene: TRBD2; j_gene: TRBJ2-7; abundance: -; v_gene: TRBV4-3; CDR3aa: CASSPRRYFPGLAAYEQYF; CDR3nt: TGCGCCAGCAGCCCCCGTCGCTATTTTCCGGGACTAGCGGCCTACGAGCAGTACTTC
d_gene: -; j_gene: TRBJ2-7; abundance: -; v_gene: TRBV5-1; CDR3aa: CASSPNYGYEQYF; CDR3nt: TGCGCCAGCAGCCCCAACTACGGTTACGAGCAGTACTTC
d_gene: -; j_gene: TRBJ1-1; abundance: -; v_gene: TRBV15; CDR3aa: CATSREQQGTEAFF; CDR3nt: TGTGCCACCAGCAGAGAACAACAGGGCACTGAAGCTTTCTTT
d_gene: -; j_gene: TRBJ2-7; abundance: -; v_gene: TRBV24-1; CDR3aa: CATSDHTRTGYEQYF; CDR3nt: TGTGCCACCAGTGACCACACCCGAACCGGGTACGAGCAGTACTTC
d_gene: -; j_gene: TRBJ1-6; abundance: few; v_gene: TRBV6-5; CDR3aa: CASRIQGGDSPLHF; CDR3nt: TGTGCCAGCAGAATACAGGGAGGGGATTCACCCCTCCACTTT
d_gene: -; j_gene: TRBJ1-1; abundance: -; v_gene: TRBV7-9; CDR3aa: CASRPRPRQVGVSNTEAFF; CDR3nt: TGTGCCAGCAGACCCAGACCAAGACAGGTTGGAGTGTCGAACACTGAAGCTTTCTTT
d_gene: -; j_gene: TRBJ2-1; abundance: -; v_gene: TRBV27; CDR3aa: CASSPHNRDEQFF; CDR3nt: TGTGCCAGCAGTCCCCATAACCGCGATGAGCAGTTCTTC
d_gene: -; j_gene: TRBJ1-5; abundance: -; v_gene: TRBV5-1; CDR3aa: CASSLDGQIQPQHF; CDR3nt: TGCGCCAGCAGCTTGGACGGACAGATACAGCCCCAGCATTTT
d_gene: -; j_gene: TRBJ2-7; abundance: -; v_gene: TRBV7-9; CDR3aa: CASSQELSYEQYF; CDR3nt: TGTGCCAGCAGCCAAGAGCTCTCCTACGAGCAGTACTTC
d_gene: -; j_gene: TRBJ2-5; abundance: -; v_gene: TRBV2; CDR3aa: CASREQGQYF; CDR3nt: TGTGCCAGCAGGGAGCAGGGCCAGTACTTC
d_gene: TRBD1; j_gene: TRBJ1-2; abundance: -; v_gene: TRBV28; CDR3aa: CASSLATGQGYTF; CDR3nt: TGTGCCAGCAGTTTAGCGACAGGGCAAGGCTACACCTTC
d_gene: TRBD1; j_gene: TRBJ2-7; abundance: -; v_gene: TRBV5-5; CDR3aa: CASSFRQGGEQYF; CDR3nt: TGTGCCAGCAGTTTTCGACAGGGCGGCGAGCAGTACTTC
d_gene: TRBD2; j_gene: TRBJ2-7; abundance: once; v_gene: TRBV5-1; CDR3aa: CASSPGTSRGEQYF; CDR3nt: TGCGCCAGCAGCCCCGGGACTAGTAGAGGCGAGCAGTACTTC
d_gene: -; j_gene: TRBJ1-1; abundance: -; v_gene: TRBV9; CDR3aa: CASSGDFLNTEAFF; CDR3nt: TGTGCCAGCAGCGGGGACTTTTTGAACACTGAAGCTTTCTTT
d_gene: -; j_gene: TRBJ2-7; abundance: -; v_gene: TRBV5-4; CDR3aa: CASSLAKGGREQYF; CDR3nt: TGTGCCAGCAGCTTGGCCAAAGGGGGACGCGAGCAGTACTTC
d_gene: -; j_gene: TRBJ1-2; abundance: -; v_gene: TRBV10-3; CDR3aa: CAISEIGAAQKDGYTF; CDR3nt: TGTGCCATCAGTGAAATTGGGGCAGCTCAAAAGGATGGCTACACCTTC
d_gene: -; j_gene: TRBJ2-7; abundance: few; v_gene: TRBV19; CDR3aa: CASSIYGGSSSYEQYF; CDR3nt: TGTGCCAGTAGTATATATGGGGGCTCCAGCTCCTACGAGCAGTACTTC
d_gene: -; j_gene: TRBJ1-2; abundance: few; v_gene: TRBV10-3; CDR3aa: CAISASGEGHYGYTF; CDR3nt: TGTGCCATCAGTGCATCGGGTGAGGGTCACTATGGCTACACCTTC
d_gene: -; j_gene: TRBJ2-7; abundance: few; v_gene: TRBV5-4; CDR3aa: CASSLDRSYEQYF; CDR3nt: TGTGCCAGCAGCTTGGACAGATCCTACGAGCAGTACTTC
d_gene: TRBD1; j_gene: TRBJ1-1; abundance: -; v_gene: TRBV6-5; CDR3aa: CASSVRGVHTEAFF; CDR3nt: TGTGCCAGCAGCGTCAGGGGGGTCCACACTGAAGCTTTCTTT
d_gene: -; j_gene: TRBJ1-2; abundance: -; v_gene: TRBV5-6; CDR3aa: CASSLGTPGRDYGYTF; CDR3nt: TGTGCCAGCAGCTTGGGGACACCCGGGAGGGACTATGGCTACACCTTC
d_gene: TRBD1; j_gene: TRBJ1-5; abundance: -; v_gene: TRBV2; CDR3aa: CASREDRGGDQPQHF; CDR3nt: TGTGCCAGCAGGGAGGACAGGGGAGGTGATCAGCCCCAGCATTTT
d_gene: TRBD2; j_gene: TRBJ2-3; abundance: -; v_gene: TRBV7-2; CDR3aa: CASSLVWGSGGVADTQYF; CDR3nt: TGTGCCAGCAGCTTAGTGTGGGGGAGCGGGGGGGTAGCAGATACGCAGTATTTT
d_gene: -; j_gene: TRBJ2-3; abundance: -; v_gene: TRBV11-2; CDR3aa: CASSLRGRGGDTQYF; CDR3nt: TGTGCCAGCAGCTTACGAGGCAGGGGTGGAGATACGCAGTATTTT
d_gene: TRBD1; j_gene: TRBJ1-1; abundance: -; v_gene: TRBV5-5; CDR3aa: CASSRATGRSTEAFF; CDR3nt: TGTGCCAGCAGCCGTGCGACAGGGAGGAGCACTGAAGCTTTCTTT
d_gene: -; j_gene: TRBJ1-6; abundance: -; v_gene: TRBV18; CDR3aa: CASSHIDSPLHF; CDR3nt: TGTGCCAGCTCACATATAGATTCACCCCTCCACTTT
d_gene: -; j_gene: TRBJ1-5; abundance: -; v_gene: TRBV5-7; CDR3aa: CASSLGGESNQPQHF; CDR3nt: TGTGCCAGCAGCTTAGGGGGGGAGAGCAATCAGCCCCAGCATTTT
d_gene: -; j_gene: TRBJ1-2; abundance: -; v_gene: TRBV7-7; CDR3aa: CASSLGFRADRPNYGYTF; CDR3nt: TGTGCCAGCAGCTTAGGATTTCGGGCCGACAGACCTAACTATGGCTACACCTTC
d_gene: -; j_gene: TRBJ2-7; abundance: -; v_gene: TRBV5-1; CDR3aa: CASSLAPLNYEQYF; CDR3nt: TGCGCCAGCAGCTTGGCTCCCCTTAACTACGAGCAGTACTTC
d_gene: -; j_gene: TRBJ1-5; abundance: few; v_gene: TRBV18; CDR3aa: CASSPGGNSNQPQHF; CDR3nt: TGTGCCAGCTCACCAGGGGGCAATAGCAATCAGCCCCAGCATTTT
d_gene: -; j_gene: TRBJ2-5; abundance: -; v_gene: TRBV30; CDR3aa: CAWSRGKETQYF; CDR3nt: TGTGCCTGGAGTCGGGGGAAGGAGACCCAGTACTTC
d_gene: -; j_gene: TRBJ1-5; abundance: -; v_gene: TRBV18; CDR3aa: CASSLSWNQPQHF; CDR3nt: TGTGCCAGCTCACTCAGTTGGAATCAGCCCCAGCATTTT